This T cell receptor (beta chain) derives from a study of cytomegalovirus exposure and HLA in healthy donors. Study-level points and caveats: Follow-up analysis found HLA locus-dependent TCR association rates, highest for DRB1 and lowest for HLA-C. Several top significant clusters appeared, in a later analysis, to be linked to common viral pathogens.

It was with 60 Vbeta and 13 Jbeta primers that the PCR ran. This table comes from immunoSEQ multiplex PCR, and its TCRdb copy is limited to in-frame clones, with some not included. The sample gives around 85,000 clones, over 70% of which show up once; roughly 25% is in the top ten. Each of the donors was a healthy bone marrow donor. To note about this clone: Its antigen is currently unknown.

Germline lookup yields CDR1 LNHNV and CDR2 YYDKDF (reference sequence). This CDR3 comprises 13 residues. With 2 bases removed from V and 3 bases from J, the gap between germline ends came to 4 bases. The sequenced material came from PBMCs. This chain uses TRBV15 with TRBJ2-2; D gene ambiguous. The receptor's source is a woman in her forties or fifties in good health and CMV-seropositive. CDR3 coding DNA: TGTGCCACCAGCAGACCCGACACCGGGGAGCTGTTTTTT. Its protein product is CATSRPDTGELFF.